This TCR beta chain emerged from a study of blood T cell repertoires in COVID-19. Study-wide context: The samples span acute and convalescent COVID-19 from the United States, Italy and Spain.

Libraries were prepared by immunoSEQ multiplex PCR; TCRdb keeps only in-frame clonotypes and omits some of them. The sample consists of approximately 480,000 clones, roughly 90% of them appearing once. Researchers sorted participants into cohorts using their self-reported clinical history. V lost 4 bases, J lost 6 bases, and 13 bases stayed unmatched. From germline, CDR1 is MRHNA and CDR2 SNTAGT. This CDR3 is built from 16 residues. The TCR originated in a woman aged 18 to 35 who had recovered from COVID-19. Sequencing was performed on PBMCs or T cells enriched from blood (not recorded which). V gene TRBV6-4 combines with J gene TRBJ1-2; 8 bases agree with TRBD1. CDR3 loop: CASSVAAGGDSNGYTF. CDR3 in DNA: TGTGCCAGCAGTGTCGCAGCAGGGGGCGATTCTAATGGCTACACCTTC.